The rows below give T cell receptor beta chains drawn from one sample of a study of CD8+ T cells in alopecia areata. The assay was immunoSEQ multiplex PCR, and TCRdb's table has in-frame clones only and misses some. The sample gives over 150,000 clones, around three fifths of which show up once; 4.5% to 6% is in the top ten. The specimen was CD8+ T cells sorted from blood. The receptor set was obtained from a human donor in good health. CDR3s include the opening cysteine and the closing phenylalanine or tryptophan. The D gene is left open where the match is weak. A clone size is listed for some rows: how often the clone was seen (once, few, many), or a class if it is expanded.

v_gene	d_gene	j_gene	abundance	CDR3nt	CDR3aa
TRBV6-5	.	TRBJ1-1	once	TGTGCCAGCAGTTACCAGGGATTCAACACTGAAGCTTTCTTT	CASSYQGFNTEAFF
TRBV29-1	.	TRBJ1-2	.	TGCAGCCCGCCTAAGTCCCGAGACCGGGCCTTC	CSPPKSRDRAF
TRBV5-6	.	TRBJ2-7	few	TGTGCCAGCAGCTCCTCGCACCTCGACGAGCAGTACTTC	CASSSSHLDEQYF
TRBV30	.	TRBJ2-3	.	TGTGCCTGGACCGTGAGGGGGGATACGCAGTATTTT	CAWTVRGDTQYF
TRBV13	.	TRBJ1-4	.	TGTGCCAGCAGCCCAAAGCCTGCAACTAATGAAAAACTGTTTTTT	CASSPKPATNEKLFF
TRBV5-6	.	TRBJ2-7	.	TGTGCCAGCAGTCCTCTTACCGGAGAGCGGTGGGACGAGCAGTACTTC	CASSPLTGERWDEQYF
TRBV27	TRBD1	TRBJ1-6	.	TGTGCCAGCAGTTTATCCAGGGGGCAGGATTCACCCCTCCACTTT	CASSLSRGQDSPLHF
TRBV7-9	.	TRBJ1-1	.	TGTGCCAGCAGCTCTTATCCCCTCGAAGCTTTCTTT	CASSSYPLEAFF
TRBV5-1	.	TRBJ2-3	.	TGCGCCAGCAGCGTGGGGGCAGATACGCAGTATTTT	CASSVGADTQYF
TRBV29-1	.	TRBJ2-7	.	TGCAGCGTCGCTGAGACAGGTTTCTACGAGCAGTACTTC	CSVAETGFYEQYF
TRBV27	.	TRBJ1-1	.	TGTGCCAGCAGTTTATCGTGGGGTGGCACTGAAGCTTTCTTT	CASSLSWGGTEAFF
TRBV29-1	TRBD1	TRBJ2-7	few	TGCAGCGTTGAGGGAACAGGGGAAGGAGAAGAGCAGTACTTC	CSVEGTGEGEEQYF
TRBV4-2	TRBD1	TRBJ1-2	.	TGTGCCAGCAGCCAAGACTCTGACGACAGGGGGTATGGCTACACCTTC	CASSQDSDDRGYGYTF
TRBV28	TRBD1	TRBJ2-5	few	TGTGCCAGCAGTTTTAGGGGGCTCCAAGAGACCCAGTACTTC	CASSFRGLQETQYF
TRBV27	.	TRBJ1-1	.	TGTGCTACTCGGCGGGTGAACACTGAAGCTTTCTTT	CATRRVNTEAFF
TRBV5-6	.	TRBJ1-2	.	TGTGCCAGCAGCTTGGAAGCAGGTCTCGACACCTTC	CASSLEAGLDTF
TRBV9	TRBD1	TRBJ1-2	few	TGTGCCAGCAGCGCTCAGGGGGCCCCGCGTGGCTACACCTTC	CASSAQGAPRGYTF